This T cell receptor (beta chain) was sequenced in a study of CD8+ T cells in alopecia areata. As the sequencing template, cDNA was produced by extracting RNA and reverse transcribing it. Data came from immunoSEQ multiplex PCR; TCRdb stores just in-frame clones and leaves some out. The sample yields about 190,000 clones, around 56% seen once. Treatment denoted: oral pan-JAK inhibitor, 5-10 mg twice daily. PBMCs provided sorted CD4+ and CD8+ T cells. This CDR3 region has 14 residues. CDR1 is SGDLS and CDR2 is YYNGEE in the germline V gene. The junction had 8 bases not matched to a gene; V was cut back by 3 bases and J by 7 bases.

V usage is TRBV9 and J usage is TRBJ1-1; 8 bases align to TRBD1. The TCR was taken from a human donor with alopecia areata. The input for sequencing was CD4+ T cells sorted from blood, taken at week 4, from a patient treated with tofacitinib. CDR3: CASSGTGNGIEAFF. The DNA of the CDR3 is TGTGCCAGCAGCGGGACAGGGAACGGAATTGAAGCTTTCTTT.